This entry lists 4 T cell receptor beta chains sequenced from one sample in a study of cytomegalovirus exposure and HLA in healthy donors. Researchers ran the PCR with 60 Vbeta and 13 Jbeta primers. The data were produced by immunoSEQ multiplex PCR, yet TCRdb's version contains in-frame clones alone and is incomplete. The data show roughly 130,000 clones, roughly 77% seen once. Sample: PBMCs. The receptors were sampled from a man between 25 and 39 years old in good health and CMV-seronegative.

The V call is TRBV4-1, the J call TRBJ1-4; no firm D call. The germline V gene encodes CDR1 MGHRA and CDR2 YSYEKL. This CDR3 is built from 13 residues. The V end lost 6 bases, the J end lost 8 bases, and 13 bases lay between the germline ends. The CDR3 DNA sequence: TGCGCCAGCAGGACGGGGAGGTCCGAAAAACTGTTTTTT. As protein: CASRTGRSEKLFF.

The CDR3 here is CATSRDGQPNQPQHF. The CDR3 bases are TGTGCCACCAGCAGAGATGGACAGCCTAATCAGCCCCAGCATTTT. This chain uses TRBV15 with TRBJ1-5; possible D gene TRBD1, 6 bases. CDR1 LNHNV and CDR2 YYDKDF come from the germline V gene (reference sequence). The germline V and J ends were trimmed by 0 bases and 4 bases, with 10 bases remaining between them. CDR3 length: 15 amino acids.

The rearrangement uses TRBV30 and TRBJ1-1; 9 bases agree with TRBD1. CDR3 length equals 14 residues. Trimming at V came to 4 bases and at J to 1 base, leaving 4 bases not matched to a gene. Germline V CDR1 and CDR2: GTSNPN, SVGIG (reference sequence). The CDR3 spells CAWTLDRGNTEAFF. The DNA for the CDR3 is TGTGCCTGGACCTTGGACAGGGGGAACACTGAAGCTTTCTTT.

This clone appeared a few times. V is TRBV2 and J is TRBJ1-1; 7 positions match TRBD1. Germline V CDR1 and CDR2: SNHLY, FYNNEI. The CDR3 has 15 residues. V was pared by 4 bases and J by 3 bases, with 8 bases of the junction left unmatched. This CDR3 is CASSGIEGAYTEAFF. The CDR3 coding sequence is TGTGCCAGCAGTGGAATCGAGGGGGCGTACACTGAAGCTTTCTTT.